This T cell receptor (beta chain) appears in the sequencing data of a study of vaccination and CD4 T cells after COVID-19 (dated by TCRdb to between 2021 and 2024). Context from the whole study: SARS-CoV-2 positivity had been established in the convalescent patients by nasal swab PCR, and mild disease was recorded in several of these patients and severe disease in one. The convalescent cohort comprised six males and four females, including two Hispanic individuals, seven Caucasians, two Asians and one multiracial person. Participants got two doses of the Pfizer-BioNTech BNT162b2 vaccine (n=8) or two doses of the Moderna mRNA-1273 vaccine (n=2). Post-COVID blood samples from convalescent patients were collected a median of roughly 100 days after diagnosis, with a range of roughly 35 to 170 days. Post-vaccine blood samples were taken a median of 72 days after the second vaccine dose, with a range of about 14 to 241 days. For stimulating the cultures, overlapping spike peptide pools were used, derived from SARS-CoV-2 as well as from the common cold coronaviruses HCoV-NL63, HCoV-OC43 and HCoV-229E. As controls, cultures received a CEFX viral epitope pool (the positive control), an HIV-1 Nef peptide pool (the negative control), or no peptide at all. In around 9 COVID-19 convalescent patients and a few infection-naive healthy vaccine recipients, researchers compared the spike-specific CD4+ TCR repertoire from before mRNA vaccination with the repertoire from after.

The meaning of the sample's treatment or condition label: roughly 10-day PBMC culture with coronavirus spike peptide pools or control peptides (ViraFEST assay). To expand antigen-specific T cells with peptide pools and then pick out the expanded clonotypes through TCR sequencing, the study relied on the ViraFEST assay. The convalescent patients' positive SARS-CoV-2 PCR tests were from March to December 2020, which was before the Alpha, Beta and Delta variants emerged in the United States. Each well held 2 million or so PBMCs cultured in IMDM containing approximately 5% human AB serum and around 9.2 IU/ml IL-2, with around 9.7 ug/ml peptide pools added. On days 3 and 7, half of the culture medium was replaced with fresh IL-2-containing medium. Once the cells had been in culture for ten to eleven days, the EasySep CD4+ T cell isolation kit was used to isolate CD4+ T cells by negative selection. PBMCs were separated from whole blood using Ficoll-Paque Plus gradient centrifugation and then either used fresh or cryopreserved at -140C. Triplicate wells were generally used for each culture condition.

Reading from cysteine to phenylalanine, the CDR3 counts 15 amino acids. Kept here is only the CDR3 DNA, which spans 45 bases and is read in frame from base 1. Sequences LNHDA (CDR1) and SQIVND (CDR2) are obtained from the germline V gene (reference sequence). The germline V end is reduced by 5 bases and the J end by 10 bases; junction bases left unmatched: 11. Points the paper makes about the study in general: Although the median number of SARS-CoV-2-reactive clonotypes went up from some 23 after infection to some 38 after vaccination, the increase was not significant. Among convalescent patients, a median roughly 90% of the SARS-CoV-2-reactive clones seen after vaccination appeared only after vaccination, which suggests priming specific to the vaccine. Of the vaccine-specific clones in convalescent patients, 304 of 307, or nearly all, reacted only to SARS-CoV-2 spike and did not cross-react with common cold coronaviruses. Only a relatively small number of convalescent patients were included in the study, and early timepoints following natural infection were not analyzed.

The protocol used for the library was PCR. At the Johns Hopkins FTIC core, DNA from the cultured CD4+ T cells underwent TCR sequencing with the Oncomine TCR Beta short-read assay. The QIAamp micro DNA kit was used to extract genomic DNA from the cultured CD4+ T cells. Oncomine TCR Beta libraries from cultured CD4+ T cells were pooled using unique dual indexes and sequenced on an Illumina iSeq 100. Concerning the study's data processing: Non-productive sequences were removed, and CDR3s that did not start with C, did not end with F or W, or were shorter than 7 amino acids were discarded. The MANAFEST web application was used to identify antigen-specific clonotypes by comparing peptide-stimulated wells against reference wells and other culture wells. To be called positive, a clone needed an FDR below 0.05, an odds ratio above 5, and a productive frequency above 0.1% in at least two of three replicate wells. A clonotype counted as cross-reactive if it showed significant expansion both in the SARS-CoV-2 spike wells and in at least one common cold coronavirus spike condition. Similarity between CDR3 sequences was evaluated in R version 3.6.1 using Levenshtein distances (stringdist) and unrooted phylogenetic trees (ape). TCRdb reprocessing: public reads trimmed at Q25 with fastp, clones called with MiXCR, in-frame beta chains kept. Under each unique CDR3 protein, matching rows form one entry showing the most common genes and DNA. These V and J calls originate from TCRdb's pipeline instead of the authors' own analysis. In all, the sample holds approximately 16,000 distinct CDR3 sequences, and around 70% of those were seen once. Of the sample, about 16% falls within the top ten clones.

Remarks on this clonotype: No antigen is known for it. Base qualities are not provided; no much larger clone lies one nucleotide away.

Sequenced sample: CD4+ T cells from blood, cultured in vitro. This clonotype was sampled from a human donor who had recovered from COVID-19. The sequence joins TRBV19 to TRBJ1-6; 7 junctional bases match TRBD1. The sequence in DNA is TGTGCCAGTAGTCCTCGACAGGGCTTACGGTCACCCCTCCACTTT. Its protein reads: CASSPRQGLRSPLHF.